These 2 T cell receptor beta chains came from one sample sequenced in a study of blood T cell repertoires in COVID-19 (dated by TCRdb to 2020 to 2021). Library preparation was by the immunoSEQ multiplex PCR assay. TCRdb retrieved this table from immuneACCESS and kept in-frame rearrangements only. Not all clones are present; in checked studies, unresolved V genes account for under half, and no reason is known for the remainder. The sample data list about 35,000 clones, and about 91% of these were observed just once. Approximately 6.5% of the sample is held by the ten biggest clonotypes. The sample was peripheral blood. These receptors were taken from a human donor in a cohort sampled during active COVID-19.

The chain couples TRBV6-4 to TRBJ1-5; weak D call: TRBD1 (5 bases). Trimming took off 0 bases at V and 10 bases at J, with 10 bases between the two ends. This CDR3 contains 13 residues. Looked up from germline, CDR1 is MRHNA and CDR2 is SNTAGT. The CDR3 loop reads CASSDSIRGPQHF. DNA for the CDR3: TGTGCCAGCAGTGACTCTATTAGGGGTCCCCAGCATTTT.

The chain uses TRBV6-6 and TRBJ2-7; 8 nucleotides agree with TRBD1. The V gene end was trimmed by 9 bases and the J gene end by 4 bases; junction bases not matched to a gene: 11. The CDR3 is 14 amino acids. Germline values: CDR1 MNHNY, CDR2 SVGAGI (reference sequence). The CDR3 reads CASSRDRGAYEQYF. In nucleotides, the CDR3 is TGTGCCAGTTCCCGAGACAGGGGTGCTTACGAGCAGTACTTC.